The next 27 T cell receptor beta chains were all read from a single sample in a study of tumor and adjacent non-tumor tissue in lung cancer. Three rounds of nested PCR, following a modified ARM-PCR protocol, produced the TCRbeta library. One entry per CDR3 protein results from TCRdb running MiXCR on the multiplex PCR reads. The sample gives tens of thousands of distinct CDR3 sequences, approximately 72% of which show up once; approximately 9.5% is in the top ten. RNA was extracted from bulk tissue without any cell sorting. Sequencing input: lung tumor tissue. These receptors all stem from a woman aged 40 to 50 with non-small cell lung cancer.

Details on this clonotype: At one of its ends the junction is not consistent with the germline gene, which may arise from a read error. This sequence joins TRBV6-1 and TRBJ1-2; 9 nucleotides match TRBD1. This CDR3 region has 14 residues. Germline V gene lookup returns CDR1 MNHNS and CDR2 SASEGT. CDR3 region: CVGSAGTGNYGFTF. DNA of the CDR3: TGTGTCGGCAGTGCCGGGACAGGGAACTATGGCTTCACCTTC.

Comment on this clonotype: The junction differs from germline at one of its ends, possibly a read error. CDR3 bases: TGTGCCAACAGTCCCCGGGGGAGGAGAGGCTATGAGCAGTTCTTC. It specifies CANSPRGRRGYEQFF. V gene TRBV12-3 or TRBV12-4 combines with J gene TRBJ2-1, with D maybe TRBD2 (6 bases). CDR3 length: 15 amino acids.

The chain links TRBV29-1 to TRBJ1-1, with D unresolved. CDR3 length: 12 residues. The V end lost 5 bases, the J end lost 4 bases, and 11 bases lay between the germline ends. Germline V gene sequence: CDR1 SQVTM, CDR2 ANQGSEA. This CDR3 is CSVRTGFTEAFF. The CDR3 DNA reads as TGCAGCGTTCGGACGGGATTCACTGAAGCTTTCTTT.

About this clonotype itself: As the CDR3 is not closed by the conserved phenylalanine or tryptophan, this likely results from a read error. This chain links TRBV10-3 with TRBJ2-7; tentative D call: TRBD2 (5 bases). The closer fit of TRBJ2-1 to the DNA end suggests the J call may be wrong. Per germline, CDR1 ENHRY and CDR2 SYGVKD. The CDR3 contains 12 residues. The CDR3 spells CAIGGLNYEQFL. CDR3 nucleotide sequence: TGTGCCATCGGCGGGTTAAACTACGAGCAGTTCCTC.

In its sample, this clonotype was seen a few times. The missing conserved phenylalanine or tryptophan at the end of this CDR3 makes a read error likely. The CDR3 protein is CASSANPATNTEAFI. CDR3 DNA sequence: TGTGCCAGCAGCGCCAACCCAGCAACGAACACTGAAGCTTTCATT. The gene calls are TRBV11-2 and TRBJ1-1, with D uncertain. There are 15 residues in the CDR3. From germline, CDR1 is SGHAT and CDR2 FQNNGV. V dropped 5 bases and J dropped 1 base, with 14 bases sitting between them.

Concerning this clonotype itself: Being one base from a much bigger clone, this may be a read error. The chain is built from TRBV5-4 and TRBJ2-5; D ambiguous. Looked up from germline, CDR1 is SGHNT and CDR2 is YYREEE (reference sequence). The CDR3 is 15 amino acids. Trimming removed 3 bases from V and 2 bases from J, with 14 bases in between. The CDR3 coding sequence is TGTGCCAGCAGCTACTATACATGGCAACAAGAGACCCAGTACTTC. It translates to CASSYYTWQQETQYF.

With regard to this clonotype: One end of the junction is discordant with germline, which a read error may explain. The DNA of the CDR3 is TGTGCTAGCAGCCAAGATTATTCTAGCGGAGGGGCTACCTACGAGCAGTACTTC. It specifies CASSQDYSSGGATYEQYF. The V call is TRBV4-2, the J call TRBJ2-7; 7 bases align to TRBD2. The CDR3 extends over 18 amino acids. Looked up from germline, CDR1 is LGHNA and CDR2 is YNFKEQ.

This clonotype was observed once. The chain combines TRBV28 with TRBJ1-5, with D perhaps TRBD1 (6 bases). Germline CDR1 is MDHEN and CDR2 is SYDVKM. V was cut by 10 bases and J by 8 bases, with 24 bases left in between. The CDR3 has 15 amino acids. CDR3 protein: CANSWDIIGNEPQHF. The CDR3 DNA follows: TGTGCCAACAGCTGGGACATCATAGGGAATGAGCCCCAGCATTTT.

The chain is built from TRBV29-1 and TRBJ2-1; D tentatively reads TRBD1 or TRBD2 (5 bases each). The V gene's germline CDR1 is SQVTM and CDR2 ANQGSEA. The CDR3 consists of 13 residues. V gave up 5 bases and J gave up 9 bases, with 17 bases separating them. The CDR3 region is CSVSGASAGEQFF. CDR3 nucleotide sequence: TGCAGCGTTTCCGGGGCTAGTGCGGGTGAGCAGTTCTTC.

The DNA of the CDR3 is TGTGCCAGCAGGTCGGGACAAGGCTATGAAAAACTGTTTTTT. It yields the protein CASRSGQGYEKLFF. The genes are TRBV11-2 and TRBJ1-4; the D gene is possibly TRBD1 (6 bases). The CDR3 consists of 14 residues. In germline, CDR1 is SGHAT, CDR2 FQNNGV. Trimming cost V 6 bases and J 6 bases, with 14 bases left between them.

This clonotype was counted once. With a much larger clone just one base away, this may be a read error. The chain has TRBV5-1 and TRBJ2-5; D is undetermined. The V and J ends lost 2 bases and 2 bases respectively, with 10 bases between them. From germline, CDR1 is SGHRS and CDR2 YFSETQ. The CDR3 has 14 amino acids. CDR3 coding DNA: TGCGCCAGCAGCTTCCATGGGGATCAAGAGACCCAGTACTTC. This translates into CASSFHGDQETQYF.

This chain's CDR3 is CASSLRGQMQGGKLFF. In DNA form, the CDR3 reads TGTGCCAGCAGCCTTCGGGGCCAGATGCAGGGCGGAAAACTGTTTTTT. V is TRBV11-2 and J is TRBJ1-4, with D perhaps TRBD1 (5 bases). Germline values: CDR1 SGHAT, CDR2 FQNNGV. CDR3 length: 16 amino acids. Trimming took off 5 bases at V and 10 bases at J, with 23 bases between the two ends.

In the case of this clonotype: The junction does not match germline at one end; this may be a read error. The rearrangement links TRBV11-3 to TRBJ2-1, with D unclear. The J call may be wrong; the DNA end is better matched by TRBJ2-5. Germline CDR1 reads SGHNT; CDR2 reads YENEEA. The CDR3 spans 12 residues. The chain's CDR3 is CARSLSLTVQYF. CDR3 sequence (DNA): TGTGCCAGGAGCTTATCTCTTACTGTCCAGTACTTC.

Notes on this clonotype: At one end the junction does not follow the germline gene, possibly because of a read error. The CDR3 is CARSIQETQYF. The CDR3 coding sequence is TGCGCCAGGAGTATCCAAGAGACCCAGTACTTC. The chain carries TRBV6-1 and TRBJ2-5; D remains unclear. The CDR3 covers 11 residues. Germline loops: CDR1 MNHNS, CDR2 SASEGT.

This clonotype showed up just once. The junction departs from the called germline gene at one end, perhaps through a read error. The gene calls are TRBV5-4 and TRBJ1-2, with D hard to call. Per the germline V gene, CDR1 is SGHNT and CDR2 is YYREEE (reference sequence). The CDR3 totals 13 residues. CDR3 nucleotides: TGTGCCAGCGGCTTGGCATGGAAAGGTGGCTACACCTTC. The encoded protein is CASGLAWKGGYTF.

Comment on this clonotype: One junction end does not reproduce the germline sequence, and a read error may be involved. V usage is TRBV28 and J usage is TRBJ2-7; 7 bases align to TRBD1. The CDR3 spans 15 residues. Germline V lookup: CDR1 MDHEN, CDR2 SYDVKM. The CDR3: CASNLIADRAYGQYF. In DNA form, the CDR3 reads TGTGCCAGCAATCTGATCGCTGACAGGGCCTACGGGCAGTACTTC.

Note on this clonotype: An end of the junction differs from the germline gene, which may be a read error. The chain joins TRBV11-2 to TRBJ2-4; 7 bases fit TRBD1. Germline V gene lookup returns CDR1 SGHAT and CDR2 FQNNGV. This CDR3 comprises 14 residues. CDR3 amino acids: CTILHRQGRNIQYF. DNA for the CDR3: TGTACCATCCTGCACCGACAGGGAAGGAACATTCAATACTTC.

A word on this clonotype: Since the CDR3 does not end with the conserved phenylalanine or tryptophan, this likely comes from a read error. This chain joins TRBV11-2 and TRBJ2-7; possibly TRBD1 or TRBD2 for D (5 bases each). The CDR3 totals 14 residues. Trimming pared 5 bases from V and 2 bases from J, leaving 13 bases between. Germline V gene sequence: CDR1 SGHAT, CDR2 FQNNGV. CDR3: CASSPVLGAYEQYI. CDR3 nucleotide sequence: TGTGCCAGCAGCCCGGTACTGGGGGCCTACGAGCAGTACATC.

Note on this clonotype: A read error may account for a junction end that differs from germline. This chain joins TRBV6-5 and TRBJ1-4; D remains ambiguous. The CDR3 runs to 16 residues. The germline gives CDR1 MNHEY, CDR2 SVGAGI. The CDR3 region is CASRPQRRGTNEKLFF. The CDR3 DNA sequence: TGTGCTAGCAGACCACAAAGGCGGGGAACTAATGAAAAACTGTTTTTT.

By proportion, this clonotype is medium-sized. This chain uses TRBV11-2 with TRBJ2-7, with D perhaps TRBD1 (5 bases). CDR3 length: 12 amino acids. Germline loops: CDR1 SGHAT, CDR2 FQNNGV. Trimming shortened V by 5 bases and J by 9 bases, and 14 bases separated the two germline ends. Here the CDR3 DNA reads TGTGCCAGCAGCCATGGGGAACAGGTGCAGTACTTC. It yields the protein CASSHGEQVQYF.

This clonotype was recorded many times. V is TRBV13 and J is TRBJ2-5; 11 bases are a match to TRBD2. V lost 0 bases to trimming and J lost 3 bases; unmatched junction nucleotides: 0. The CDR3 covers 15 residues. Germline V lookup: CDR1 PRHDT, CDR2 FYEKMQ (reference sequence). CDR3 sequence: CASSLGGLAEETQYF. CDR3 DNA sequence: TGTGCCAGCAGCTTAGGGGGACTAGCGGAAGAGACCCAGTACTTC.

This clonotype was found a few times. The junction departs from germline at one end; a sequencing error may be responsible. The chain's CDR3 is CASSPCYEQFF. DNA of the CDR3: TGTGCTAGCAGCCCCTGTTATGAGCAGTTCTTC. The chain joins TRBV6-6 to TRBJ2-1; D gene uncertain. Looked up from germline, CDR1 is MNHNY and CDR2 is SVGAGI (reference sequence). The CDR3 has 11 residues.

The sample holds one count of this clonotype. The genes are TRBV9 and TRBJ2-7, with 10 bases aligning to TRBD1. The CDR3 runs to 16 residues. Germline lookup yields CDR1 SGDLS and CDR2 YYNGEE. After removal of 3 bases from V and 6 bases from J, the junction contained 12 bases not matched to a gene. CDR3 DNA sequence: TGTGCCAGCAGCGAGTCCCCGGGACAGGGGCTCGCCGAGCAGTACTTC. Translated: CASSESPGQGLAEQYF.

Comments on this clonotype: Germline is not matched at one junction end, which may reflect a read error. The V call is TRBV11-2, the J call TRBJ2-7, with 8 bases fitting TRBD1. This CDR3 contains 17 residues. In germline, CDR1 is SGHAT, CDR2 FQNNGV. The chain's CDR3 is CANSLRGLTGGSYERNF. In nucleotides, the CDR3 is TGTGCCAATAGCCTTAGGGGGTTAACAGGGGGGTCCTACGAGCGGAACTTC.

V gene TRBV11-2 combines with J gene TRBJ2-7; TRBD1 matches at 8 bases. With V trimmed by 7 bases and J by 7 bases, 9 bases remained unmatched. Germline CDR1 and CDR2: SGHAT and FQNNGV. This CDR3 is built from 13 residues. As DNA, the CDR3 is TGTGCCAGCAACCCGAGCAGGGACAGGGAGCAGTACTTC. It translates to CASNPSRDREQYF.

Many counts were recorded for this clonotype. The junction differs from germline at one of its ends, possibly a read error. The chain couples TRBV7-8 to TRBJ1-1; no firm D call. The CDR3 runs 15 residues. In germline, CDR1 is SGHVS, CDR2 FQNEAQ. The CDR3 loop is CASSLVVRRNAEAFF. The CDR3 region has the DNA TGTGCCAGCAGCTTAGTAGTTCGGAGGAACGCTGAAGCTTTCTTT. The variable domain in full, completed from reference TRBV7-8 and TRBJ1-1, reads GAGVSQSPRYKVAKRGQDVALRCDPISGHVSLFWYQQALGQGPEFLTYFQNEAQLDKSGLPSDRFFAERPEGSVSTLKIQRTQQEDSAVYLCASSLVVRRNAEAFFGQGTRLTVV.

In regard to this clonotype: One end of the junction fails to match germline, which may point to a read error. The rearrangement uses TRBV4-1 and TRBJ1-4; 9 bases are shared with TRBD1. The CDR3 covers 16 residues. CDR1 and CDR2 from the germline V gene are MGHRA and YSYEKL. In DNA form, the CDR3 reads TGCGCCAGTAGCCAAGGAAAGGGACAGGGCGGCAAAAAACTGTTTTTT. Translation gives CASSQGKGQGGKKLFF.